The entry that follows covers one T cell receptor (beta chain) sequence. Sample-barcoded 5' priming and a J-beta primer mix drove a second PCR of roughly 6 to 12 cycles. Via MiXCR, TCRdb re-called the 5' RACE reads, giving one row per CDR3 protein. The table records 1.4 million to 1.5 million distinct CDR3 sequences, 40% to 50% of them present only once. Isolation of PBMCs gave at least 6.5 million cells per sample. In germline, CDR1 is MGHRA, CDR2 YSYEKL. The CDR3 runs 14 residues. The V end lost 0 bases, the J end lost 6 bases, and 12 bases lay between the germline ends. The data originate from a study of blood T cells in healthy people across ages.

This sequence joins TRBV4-1 and TRBJ2-7; D gene uncertain. This receptor was taken from a young woman in good health. The specimen sequenced was blood. The CDR3 sequence: CASSQEAAGGEQYF. CDR3 nucleotides: TGCGCCAGCAGCCAAGAGGCCGCTGGTGGCGAGCAGTACTTC.